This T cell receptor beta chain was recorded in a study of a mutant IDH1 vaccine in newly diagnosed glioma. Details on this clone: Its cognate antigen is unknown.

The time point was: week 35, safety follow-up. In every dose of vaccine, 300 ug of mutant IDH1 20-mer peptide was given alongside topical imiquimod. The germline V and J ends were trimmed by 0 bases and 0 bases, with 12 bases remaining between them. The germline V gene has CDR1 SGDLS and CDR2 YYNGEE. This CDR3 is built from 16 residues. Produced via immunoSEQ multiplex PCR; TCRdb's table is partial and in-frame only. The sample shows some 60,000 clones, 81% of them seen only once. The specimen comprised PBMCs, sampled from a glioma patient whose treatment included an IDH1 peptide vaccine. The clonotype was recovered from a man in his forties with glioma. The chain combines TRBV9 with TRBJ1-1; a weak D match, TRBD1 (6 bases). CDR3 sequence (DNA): TGTGCCAGCAGCGTAGGGGCAGGGGTGATGAACACTGAAGCTTTCTTT. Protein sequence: CASSVGAGVMNTEAFF.